This TCR beta chain is from a study of cytomegalovirus exposure and HLA in healthy donors. Findings and caveats of the study: There were some V segments, including TRBV6-2 and TRBV6-3, excluded as indistinguishable. Reportedly, TCR beta sequences accurately predicted HLA-A and HLA-B alleles in most subjects. Equally common other TCR beta chains were less clonally expanded than HLA-associated ones, a later analysis found.

Concerning this clone: Its antigen is undetermined.

Amplification used 60 Vbeta primers and 13 Jbeta primers. Assay used: immunoSEQ multiplex PCR; TCRdb lists only in-frame clones, some missing. The sample includes 240,000 or so clones, approximately 82% of them seen just once. Germline assignment: CDR1 MGHDK and CDR2 SYGVNS. The CDR3 loop spans 15 amino acids. The junction had 8 bases not matched to a gene; V was cut back by 3 bases and J by 8 bases. The gene calls are TRBV25-1 and TRBJ1-4; TRBD1 aligns across 8 bases. This sequence was found in a woman aged 60-75 years in good health and CMV-seropositive. Sample: PBMCs. The CDR3 reads CASSDPDRGREKLFF. The DNA for the CDR3 is TGTGCCAGCAGTGACCCCGACAGGGGCCGCGAAAAACTGTTTTTT.